Listed here are 14 T cell receptor beta chains from one sample, sequenced in a study of T cells in Graves' hyperthyroidism and ophthalmopathy. Amplification yielded TCR beta CDR3 regions, with RNA transcripts as the source. Initially, a first-round RT-PCR of the TCR CDR3 employed the HTBI primer set. MiXCR was run by TCRdb on the multiplex PCR reads, yielding one entry per CDR3 protein. In the table there are 450,000 to 500,000 distinct CDR3 sequences, about 20% of which are singletons. The sample comprised blood. These TCRs come from a woman in her sixties or seventies with Graves' ophthalmopathy.

The V call is TRBV11-2, the J call TRBJ2-2, with 9 bases identical to TRBD2. Losses at the gene ends were 3 bases for V and 0 bases for J; bases not matched to a gene: 2. Germline CDR1 reads SGHAT; CDR2 reads FQNNGV. The CDR3 contains 16 residues. CDR3 amino acids: CASSFLAGTNTGELFF. The CDR3 coding sequence is TGTGCCAGCAGCTTCCTAGCGGGAACGAACACCGGGGAGCTGTTTTTT.

As to this clonotype: With a much larger clone just one base away, this may be a read error. The chain recombines TRBV2 with TRBJ1-5; 8 bases line up with TRBD1. Germline-derived CDR1 and CDR2 are SNHLY and FYNNEI. V was pared by 5 bases and J by 4 bases, with 7 bases of the junction left unmatched. The CDR3 extends over 15 amino acids. The DNA of the CDR3 is TGTGCCAGCAGTAAAGTGACAGGGGTAAATCAGCCCCAGCATTTT. Translating gives CASSKVTGVNQPQHF.

This clonotype was recorded at least ten times. The chain is built from TRBV11-1 and TRBJ1-2; perhaps TRBD1 as D (5 bases). Between the trimmed V and J ends, which lost 5 bases and 5 bases, there was a span of 12 bases. Germline V gene data show CDR1 as SGHAT and CDR2 as FQDESV (reference sequence). The CDR3 totals 13 residues. The CDR3 loop is CASSPGGAYGYTF. The CDR3 nucleotides are TGTGCCAGCAGCCCCGGCGGGGCTTATGGCTACACCTTC.

This clonotype was recorded many times. The V and J genes are TRBV11-3 and TRBJ2-1; the D gene is possibly TRBD2 (5 bases). The germline V gene encodes CDR1 SGHNT and CDR2 YENEEA. Trimming took 0 bases from V and 1 from J, leaving 7 bases between them. CDR3 length: 15 residues. CDR3 bases: TGTGCCAGCAGCTTAGATCCGGGATCCTACAATGAGCAGTTCTTC. Translated: CASSLDPGSYNEQFF.

The gene calls are TRBV28 and TRBJ1-2; the D gene is possibly TRBD1 (6 bases). CDR1 and CDR2 (germline): MDHEN, SYDVKM. The CDR3 runs 14 residues. V gave up 2 bases and J gave up 8 bases, with 15 bases separating them. For the CDR3, the DNA is TGTGCCAGCAGTTTAGGGGGCACCCCGGGAGGCTACACCTTC. This codes for CASSLGGTPGGYTF.

This sequence joins TRBV29-1 and TRBJ1-4, with D hard to call. Germline CDR1 SQVTM, CDR2 ANQGSEA. The CDR3 consists of 13 residues. Trimming removed 4 bases at V and 2 bases at J, with 8 bases between. For the CDR3, the DNA is TGCAGCGTTGGCAGGCTCACTAATGAAAAACTGTTTTTT. This translates into CSVGRLTNEKLFF.

This clonotype was detected many times. The chain has TRBV7-9 and TRBJ1-2; 7 bases align to TRBD1. The CDR3 spans 13 residues. The V gene end was trimmed by 5 bases and the J gene end by 5 bases; junction bases not matched to a gene: 5. The germline V gene encodes CDR1 SEHNR and CDR2 FQNEAQ (reference sequence). This chain's CDR3 is CASSKWTGYGYTF. The CDR3 bases are TGTGCCAGCAGCAAATGGACAGGTTATGGCTACACCTTC.

This chain links TRBV10-3 with TRBJ1-5; possible D gene TRBD1, 5 bases. Germline CDR1 reads ENHRY; CDR2 reads SYGVKD. CDR3 length equals 13 residues. V lost 11 bases, J lost 0 bases, and 11 bases lay in between. Here the CDR3 reads CAAGGFSNQPQHF. The CDR3 DNA reads TGTGCCGCGGGGGGGTTTAGCAATCAGCCCCAGCATTTT.

This chain uses TRBV19 with TRBJ1-1; 8 nucleotides align to TRBD1. Germline-derived CDR1 and CDR2 are LNHDA and SQIVND (reference sequence). With V trimmed by 3 bases and J by 4 bases, 4 bases remained unmatched. The CDR3 spans 14 residues. The CDR3 here is CASSIQTGGTEAFF. CDR3 nucleotides: TGTGCCAGTAGTATCCAAACAGGGGGCACTGAAGCTTTCTTT.

This clonotype was recorded many times. This chain uses TRBV2 with TRBJ2-3, with TRBD2 matching 11 bases. The V gene's germline CDR1 is SNHLY and CDR2 FYNNEI. J gave up 6 bases and V 2 bases, and 13 bases lay outside the gene matches. The CDR3 totals 18 residues. CDR3 in amino acids: CASSERGVAGGPGDTQYF. DNA of the CDR3: TGTGCCAGCAGTGAAAGGGGGGTAGCGGGAGGGCCGGGGGATACGCAGTATTTT.

This clonotype was counted a few times. This chain connects TRBV7-9 to TRBJ2-1, with a weak D call TRBD2 (6 bases). Germline lookup yields CDR1 SEHNR and CDR2 FQNEAQ (reference sequence). Trimming shortened V by 3 bases and J by 6 bases, and 15 bases separated the two germline ends. CDR3 size: 15 residues. The CDR3 DNA reads as TGTGCCAGCAGCTTGGGGACTGGCGAGGTCAATGAGCAGTTCTTC. This translates into CASSLGTGEVNEQFF. Looking up the rest from reference TRBV7-9 and TRBJ2-1 gives the full variable domain: DTGVSQNPRHKITKRGQNVTFRCDPISEHNRLYWYRQTLGQGPEFLTYFQNEAQLEKSRLLSDRFSAERPKGSFSTLEIQRTEQGDSAMYLCASSLGTGEVNEQFFGPGTRLTVL.

V is TRBV30 and J is TRBJ2-7; D not certain. This CDR3 comprises 15 residues. Germline V gives CDR1 GTSNPN, CDR2 SVGIG (reference sequence). Between the trimmed V and J ends, which lost 2 bases and 5 bases, there was a span of 19 bases. The CDR3 loop is CAWSPVGQVFHEQYF. CDR3 bases: TGTGCCTGGAGTCCCGTCGGGCAGGTTTTTCACGAGCAGTACTTC.

This clonotype occurred many times. This rearrangement joins TRBV6-1 to TRBJ2-7, with D possibly matching TRBD2 (5 bases). The CDR3 length is 14 residues. Looked up from germline, CDR1 is MNHNS and CDR2 is SASEGT. The ends were cut back, 6 bases at V and 0 bases at J, with 12 bases in the middle. CDR3 nucleotides: TGTGCCAGCAGACCGGACTGGAGCTCCTACGAGCAGTACTTC. Amino acid sequence: CASRPDWSSYEQYF.

This chain uses TRBV28 with TRBJ1-2, with 12 bases identical to TRBD1. With 7 bases clipped from V and 0 bases from J, the junction kept 9 bases outside the gene matches. From germline, CDR1 is MDHEN and CDR2 SYDVKM. This CDR3 spans 17 amino acids. CDR3 amino acids: CASTRGTGGFANYGYTF. In DNA form, the CDR3 reads TGTGCCAGCACCCGAGGGACAGGGGGCTTTGCTAACTATGGCTACACCTTC.